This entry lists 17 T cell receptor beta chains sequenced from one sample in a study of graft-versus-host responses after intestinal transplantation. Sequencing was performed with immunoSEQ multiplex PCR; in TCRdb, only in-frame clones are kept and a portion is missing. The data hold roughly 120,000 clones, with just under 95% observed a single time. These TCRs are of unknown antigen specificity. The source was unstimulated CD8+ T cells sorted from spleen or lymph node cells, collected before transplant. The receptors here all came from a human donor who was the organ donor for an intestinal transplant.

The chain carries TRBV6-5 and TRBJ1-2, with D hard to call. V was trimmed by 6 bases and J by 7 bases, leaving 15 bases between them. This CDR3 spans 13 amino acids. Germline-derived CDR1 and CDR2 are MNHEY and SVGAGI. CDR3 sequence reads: CASSPSARGGYTF. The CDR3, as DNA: TGTGCCAGCAGCCCCTCAGCCCGGGGTGGCTACACCTTC.

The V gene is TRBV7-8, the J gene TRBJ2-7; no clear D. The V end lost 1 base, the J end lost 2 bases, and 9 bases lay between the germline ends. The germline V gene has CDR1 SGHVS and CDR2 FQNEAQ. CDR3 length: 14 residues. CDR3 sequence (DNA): TGTGCCAGCAGCTTAGTAGGGTTCACCTACGAGCAGTACTTC. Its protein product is CASSLVGFTYEQYF.

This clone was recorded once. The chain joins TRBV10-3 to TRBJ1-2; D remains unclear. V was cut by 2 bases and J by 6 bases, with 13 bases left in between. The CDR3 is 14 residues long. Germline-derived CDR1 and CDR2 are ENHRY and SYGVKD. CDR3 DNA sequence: TGTGCCATCAGTGAGGAGGGCCGGGGTGATGGCTACACCTTC. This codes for CAISEEGRGDGYTF.

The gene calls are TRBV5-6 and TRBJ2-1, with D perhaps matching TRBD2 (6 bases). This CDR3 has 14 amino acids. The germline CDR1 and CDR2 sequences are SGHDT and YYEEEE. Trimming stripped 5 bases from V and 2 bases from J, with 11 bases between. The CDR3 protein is CASSIAATYNEQFF. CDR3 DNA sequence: TGTGCCAGCAGTATAGCGGCCACCTACAATGAGCAGTTCTTC.

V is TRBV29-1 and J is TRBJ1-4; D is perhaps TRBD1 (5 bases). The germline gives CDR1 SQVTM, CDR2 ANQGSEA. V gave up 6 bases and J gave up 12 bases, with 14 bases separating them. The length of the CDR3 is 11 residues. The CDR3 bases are TGCAGCGTCCAATGGGGCAGGGAACTGTTTTTT. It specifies CSVQWGRELFF.

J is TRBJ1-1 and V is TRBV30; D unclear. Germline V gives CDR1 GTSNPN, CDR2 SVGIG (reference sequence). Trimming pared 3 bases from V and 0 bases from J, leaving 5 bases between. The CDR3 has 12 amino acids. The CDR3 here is CAWSSVNTEAFF. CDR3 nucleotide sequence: TGTGCCTGGAGCTCGGTGAACACTGAAGCTTTCTTT. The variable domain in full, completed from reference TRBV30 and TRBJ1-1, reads SQTIHQWPATLVQPVGSPLSLECTVEGTSNPNLYWYRQAAGRGLQLLFYSVGIGQISSEVPQNLSASRPQDRQFILSSKKLLLSDSGFYLCAWSSVNTEAFFGQGTRLTVV.

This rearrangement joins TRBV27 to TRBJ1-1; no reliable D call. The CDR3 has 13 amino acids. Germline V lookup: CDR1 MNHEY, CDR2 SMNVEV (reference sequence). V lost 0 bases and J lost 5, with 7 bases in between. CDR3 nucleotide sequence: TGTGCCAGCAGTTTATCTAGCCGGACTGAAGCTTTCTTT. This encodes CASSLSSRTEAFF.

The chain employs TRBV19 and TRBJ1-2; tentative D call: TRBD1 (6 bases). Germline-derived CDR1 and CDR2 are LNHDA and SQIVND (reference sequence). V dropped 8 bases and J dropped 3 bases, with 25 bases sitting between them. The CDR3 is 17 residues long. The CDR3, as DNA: TGTGCCAGTTCACTTCCTTCCACCGGCGGACAGTACTATGGCTACACCTTC. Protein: CASSLPSTGGQYYGYTF. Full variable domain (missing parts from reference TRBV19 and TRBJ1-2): DGGITQSPKYLFRKEGQNVTLSCEQNLNHDAMYWYRQDPGQGLRLIYYSQIVNDFQKGDIAEGYSVSREKKESFPLTVTSAQKNPTAFYLCASSLPSTGGQYYGYTFGSGTRLTVV.

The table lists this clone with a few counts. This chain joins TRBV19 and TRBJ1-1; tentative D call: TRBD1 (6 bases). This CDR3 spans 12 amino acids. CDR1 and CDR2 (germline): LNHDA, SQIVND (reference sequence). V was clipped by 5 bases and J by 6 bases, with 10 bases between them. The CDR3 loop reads CASSFYRAEAFF. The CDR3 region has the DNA TGTGCCAGTAGTTTTTACAGGGCTGAAGCTTTCTTT. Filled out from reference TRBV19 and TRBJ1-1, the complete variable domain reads DGGITQSPKYLFRKEGQNVTLSCEQNLNHDAMYWYRQDPGQGLRLIYYSQIVNDFQKGDIAEGYSVSREKKESFPLTVTSAQKNPTAFYLCASSFYRAEAFFGQGTRLTVV.

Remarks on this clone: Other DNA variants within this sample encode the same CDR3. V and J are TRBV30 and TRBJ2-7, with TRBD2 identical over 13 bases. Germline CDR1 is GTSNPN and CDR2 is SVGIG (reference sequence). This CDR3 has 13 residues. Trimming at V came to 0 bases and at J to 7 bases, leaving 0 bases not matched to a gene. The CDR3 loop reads CAWSVLAGGEQYF. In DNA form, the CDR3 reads TGTGCCTGGAGTGTACTAGCGGGAGGGGAGCAGTACTTC.

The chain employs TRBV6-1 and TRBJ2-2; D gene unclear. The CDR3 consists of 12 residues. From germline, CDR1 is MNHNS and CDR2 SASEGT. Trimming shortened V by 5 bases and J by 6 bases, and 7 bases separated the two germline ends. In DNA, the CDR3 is TGTGCCAGCAGTTTCGAGGCCGGGGAGCTGTTTTTT. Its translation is CASSFEAGELFF.

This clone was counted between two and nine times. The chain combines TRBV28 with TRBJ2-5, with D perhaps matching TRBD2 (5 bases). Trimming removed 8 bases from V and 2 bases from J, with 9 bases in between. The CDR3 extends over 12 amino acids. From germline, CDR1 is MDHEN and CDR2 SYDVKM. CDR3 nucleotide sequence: TGTGCCAGCGGACTGGATCAAGAGACCCAGTACTTC. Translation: CASGLDQETQYF.

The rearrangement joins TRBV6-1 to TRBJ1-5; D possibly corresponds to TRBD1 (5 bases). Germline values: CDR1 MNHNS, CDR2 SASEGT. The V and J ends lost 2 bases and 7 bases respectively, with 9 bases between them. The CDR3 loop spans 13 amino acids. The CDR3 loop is CASSERGVQPQHF. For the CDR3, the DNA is TGTGCCAGCAGTGAAAGGGGCGTGCAGCCCCAGCATTTT.

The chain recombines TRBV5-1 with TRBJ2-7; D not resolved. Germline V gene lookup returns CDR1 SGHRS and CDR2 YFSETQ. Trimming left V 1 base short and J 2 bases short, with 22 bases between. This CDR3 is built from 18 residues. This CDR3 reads CASSLFPPSRTPAYEQYF. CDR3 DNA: TGCGCCAGCAGCTTGTTTCCCCCCAGCAGGACCCCTGCCTACGAGCAGTACTTC.

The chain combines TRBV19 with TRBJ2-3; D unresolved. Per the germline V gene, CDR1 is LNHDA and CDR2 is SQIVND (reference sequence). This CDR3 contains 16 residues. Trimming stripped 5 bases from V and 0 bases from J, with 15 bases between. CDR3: CASSSSGDTSTDTQYF. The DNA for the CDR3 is TGTGCCAGTAGTTCTTCCGGAGACACTAGCACAGATACGCAGTATTTT.

The CDR3 spells CASRRELDEQYF. CDR3 nucleotides: TGTGCCAGCAGGCGGGAGTTGGACGAGCAGTACTTC. V usage is TRBV28 and J usage is TRBJ2-7, with TRBD2 identical over 7 bases. With V trimmed by 6 bases and J by 5 bases, 4 bases remained unmatched. This CDR3 spans 12 amino acids. CDR1 and CDR2 (germline): MDHEN, SYDVKM.

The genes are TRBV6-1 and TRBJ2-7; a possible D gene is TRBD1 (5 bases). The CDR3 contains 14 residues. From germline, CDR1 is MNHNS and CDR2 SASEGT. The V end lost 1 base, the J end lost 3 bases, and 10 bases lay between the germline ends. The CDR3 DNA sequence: TGTGCCAGCAGTGAAGGGACACATTACTACGAGCAGTACTTC. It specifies CASSEGTHYYEQYF.